The clone carrying this TCR beta chain was counted between two and nine times. What it binds is not known. Expressed TCRB transcripts were sequenced because the isolated RNA had all been reverse transcribed beforehand. The assay was immunoSEQ multiplex PCR, and TCRdb's table has in-frame clones only and misses some. Here the sample spans hundreds of thousands of clones, 11% to 15% being singletons. This record belongs to a study of beta chain features in type 1 diabetes. The study's findings and limits: Shortening that was moderate but significant affected the TCRB CDR3s of Type 1 diabetes patients in all four CD4+ subsets.

The CDR3 runs 11 residues. Germline CDR1 reads SNHLY; CDR2 reads FYNNEI. Trimming cost V 4 bases and J 12 bases, with 10 bases left between them. The receptor's source is a man between 18 and 35 years old with type 1 diabetes. The chain links TRBV2 to TRBJ1-5; D is possibly TRBD1 (5 bases). Sample: naive CD4+ T cells from blood. CDR3 in DNA: TGTGCCAGCAGTGCAGGGAGCAACCAGCATTTT. Translating it yields CASSAGSNQHF.